This T cell receptor (beta chain) comes out of a study of shared clonotypes between healthy human individuals. As for the study in general: Each donor's CD8 memory used one plate, CD8 naive two, each CD4 subset three.

The method was immunoSEQ multiplex PCR; TCRdb's version includes in-frame clones alone and lacks a portion of them. Among roughly 570,000 clones listed, about 98% were seen once. Broader study findings: Shared clonotypes: approximately 4.5% naive CD4, roughly 4% naive CD8, about 2.5% memory CD4, more than 0.3% memory CD8. The authors expected sequencing depth to affect clonotype sharing among donors.

CDR3 length: 14 residues. Germline V gene data show CDR1 as SGHVS and CDR2 as FQNEAQ. Trimming removed 5 bases from V and 2 bases from J, with 11 bases in between. A note on this clone: The antigen is unknown.

CD45RO-negative CD8 cells positively selected for CCR7 made up the naive population, which excluded terminally differentiated effector memory CD45RA+ cells. The TCR originated in a man aged 25 to 40 in good health. Sequencing was carried out using naive CD8+ T cells sorted from blood. The V call is TRBV7-8, the J call TRBJ2-3; D perhaps matches TRBD2 (6 bases). In DNA, the CDR3 is TGTGCCAGCAGCGTAGGAGGGGTCACAGATACGCAGTATTTT. Protein: CASSVGGVTDTQYF.